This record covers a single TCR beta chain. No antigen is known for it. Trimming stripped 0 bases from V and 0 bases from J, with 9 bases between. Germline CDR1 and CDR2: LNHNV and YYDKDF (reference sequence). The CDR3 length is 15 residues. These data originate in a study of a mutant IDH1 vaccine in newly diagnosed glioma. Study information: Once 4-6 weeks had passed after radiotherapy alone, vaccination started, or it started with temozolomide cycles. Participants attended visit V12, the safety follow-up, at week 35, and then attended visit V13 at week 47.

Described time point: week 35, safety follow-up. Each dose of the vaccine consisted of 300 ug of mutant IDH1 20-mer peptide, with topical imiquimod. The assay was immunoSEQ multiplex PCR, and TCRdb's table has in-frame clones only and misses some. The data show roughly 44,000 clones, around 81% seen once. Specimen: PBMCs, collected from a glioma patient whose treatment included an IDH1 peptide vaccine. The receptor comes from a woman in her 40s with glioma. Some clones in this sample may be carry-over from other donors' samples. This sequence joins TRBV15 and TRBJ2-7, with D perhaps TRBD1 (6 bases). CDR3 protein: CATSREGAPSYEQYF. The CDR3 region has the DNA TGTGCCACCAGCAGAGAGGGGGCCCCCTCCTACGAGCAGTACTTC.